The 5 T cell receptor beta chains below all came from one sample that was sequenced in a study of identical twins (dated by TCRdb to about 2016). Receptor libraries were prepared by 5' RACE. Sequencing instrument: Illumina HiSeq 2000. TCRdb's own reprocessing of the public reads used fastp at Q25 and MiXCR and kept productive beta chains. Rows are unified per CDR3 protein, each entry keeping the most common DNA and genes. In this sample the table shows roughly 720,000 distinct CDR3 sequences, 15% to 20% of which occur a single time. The ten largest clones take up around 14% of the sample. These same data were also listed under a study on T cells expressing NK-cell markers.

The sequenced sample was PBMCs. These TCRs come from a woman aged 18 to 35 in good health.

This sequence joins TRBV6-5 and TRBJ1-3, with D hard to call. V lost 5 bases, J lost 4 bases, and 12 bases lay in between. Germline V gene data show CDR1 as MNHEY and CDR2 as SVGAGI. The CDR3 extends over 14 amino acids. CDR3 region: CASSLEMHGNTIYF. The CDR3 DNA sequence: TGTGCCAGCAGTCTCGAGATGCACGGAAACACCATATATTTT.

The genes are TRBV6-5 and TRBJ2-3, with TRBD1 matching 7 bases. Germline V gene lookup returns CDR1 MNHEY and CDR2 SVGAGI. The CDR3 runs 15 residues. The ends lost 0 bases at V and 8 bases at J; junction bases unmatched: 8. This CDR3 reads CASSYSIRGSVTQYF. DNA for the CDR3: TGTGCCAGCAGTTACTCAATCAGGGGGTCAGTTACGCAGTATTTT.

This clonotype was seen more than once but under ten times. The CDR3: CATLARDRGSEQFF. The DNA for the CDR3 is TGTGCCACCCTGGCCCGGGACAGGGGCAGTGAGCAGTTCTTC. The chain uses TRBV10-3 and TRBJ2-1; 10 bases align to TRBD1. This CDR3 contains 14 residues. The V and J ends lost 10 bases and 9 bases, in that order; junction bases with no gene match: 12. CDR1 ENHRY and CDR2 SYGVKD come from the germline V gene.

A word on this clonotype: One junction end does not reproduce the germline sequence, and a read error may be involved. V gene TRBV4-2 combines with J gene TRBJ2-7, with D unresolved. This CDR3 has 13 amino acids. The germline V gene has CDR1 LGHNA and CDR2 YNFKEQ. The CDR3 loop is CAISPGPLWEQYF. The CDR3 coding sequence is TGTGCCATCAGCCCCGGACCCCTCTGGGAGCAGTACTTC.

The chain employs TRBV12-3 or TRBV12-4 and TRBJ1-1, with TRBD1 identical over 11 bases. There are 15 residues in the CDR3. V shed 6 bases and J 4 bases; nucleotides not matched to a gene: 7. The CDR3: CASRDGGTGGTEAFF. The CDR3 DNA is TGTGCCAGCAGAGACGGTGGGACAGGGGGCACTGAAGCTTTCTTT.